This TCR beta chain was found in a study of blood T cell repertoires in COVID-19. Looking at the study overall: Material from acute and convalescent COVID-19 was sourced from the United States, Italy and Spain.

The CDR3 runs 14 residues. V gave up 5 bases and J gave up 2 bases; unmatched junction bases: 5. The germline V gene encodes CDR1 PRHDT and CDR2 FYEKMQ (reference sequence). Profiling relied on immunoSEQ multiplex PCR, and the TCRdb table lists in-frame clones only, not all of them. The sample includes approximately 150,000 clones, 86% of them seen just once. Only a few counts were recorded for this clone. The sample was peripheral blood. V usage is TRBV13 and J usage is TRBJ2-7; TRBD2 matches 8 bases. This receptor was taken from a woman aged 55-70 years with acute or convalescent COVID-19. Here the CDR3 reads CASSTSGGTYEQYF. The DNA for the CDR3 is TGTGCCAGCAGCACCAGCGGGGGTACCTACGAGCAGTACTTC.